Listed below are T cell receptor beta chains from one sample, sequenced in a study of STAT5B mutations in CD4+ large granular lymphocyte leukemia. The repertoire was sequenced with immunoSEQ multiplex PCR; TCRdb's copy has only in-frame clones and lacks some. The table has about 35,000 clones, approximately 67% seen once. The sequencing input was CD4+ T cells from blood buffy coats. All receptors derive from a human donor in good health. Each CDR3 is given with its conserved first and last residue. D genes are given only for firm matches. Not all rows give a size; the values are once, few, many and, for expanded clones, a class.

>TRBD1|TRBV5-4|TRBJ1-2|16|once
TGTGCCAGCAGCCAGGGACAGGGGGGGTCAAGCTATGGCTACACCTTC
CASSQGQGGSSYGYTF
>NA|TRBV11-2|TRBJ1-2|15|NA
TGTGCCAGCAGCTTAGATACAGGGCCCGTCTATGGCTACACCTTC
CASSLDTGPVYGYTF
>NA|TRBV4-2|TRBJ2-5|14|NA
TGTGCCAGCAGCCAAGATCTGGGGAGACGGGCCCAGTACTTC
CASSQDLGRRAQYF
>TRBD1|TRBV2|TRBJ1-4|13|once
TGTGCCAGCAATACAGGGGGCAGGGAAAAACTGTTTTTT
CASNTGGREKLFF
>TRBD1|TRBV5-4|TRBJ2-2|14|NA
TGTGCCAGCAGAAACGACAGGGTCACCGGGGAGCTGTTTTTT
CASRNDRVTGELFF
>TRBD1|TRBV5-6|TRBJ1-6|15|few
TGTGCCAGCAGCATGGGACAGGGAGATAATTCACCCCTCCACTTT
CASSMGQGDNSPLHF
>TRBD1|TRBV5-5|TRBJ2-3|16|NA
TGTGCCAGCAGCTTGATTGGGGGACAGGGGGTAGATACGCAGTATTTT
CASSLIGGQGVDTQYF
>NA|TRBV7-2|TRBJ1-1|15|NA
TGTGCCAGCACCCTCGGGGGGGGGCAGAACACTGAAGCTTTCTTT
CASTLGGGQNTEAFF
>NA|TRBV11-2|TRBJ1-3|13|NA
TGTGCCAGCAGCTTCCACTCTGGAAACACCATATATTTT
CASSFHSGNTIYF
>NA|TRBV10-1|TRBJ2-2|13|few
TGCGCCAGTGATCGGGCGAGGTCCGGGGAGCTGTTTTTT
CASDRARSGELFF
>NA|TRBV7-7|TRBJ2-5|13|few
TGTGCTAGCAGCTTCTCGGTCCCTGAGACCCAGTACTTC
CASSFSVPETQYF
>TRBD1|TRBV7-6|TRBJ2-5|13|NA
TGTGCCAGCAGACCGGGACAGAAAGAGACCCAGTACTTC
CASRPGQKETQYF
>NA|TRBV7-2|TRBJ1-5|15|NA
TGTGCCAGCAGCTTAGATCTAGGGATCGGACAGCCCCAGCATTTT
CASSLDLGIGQPQHF
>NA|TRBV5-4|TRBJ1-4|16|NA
TGTGCCAGCAGCTACCCGCGACAGGCGGCTAATGAAAAACTGTTTTTT
CASSYPRQAANEKLFF
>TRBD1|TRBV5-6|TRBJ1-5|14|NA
TGTGCCAGCAGCTCAGGACAGGGTAATCAGCCCCAGCATTTT
CASSSGQGNQPQHF
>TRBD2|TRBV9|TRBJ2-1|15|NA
TGTGCCAGCAGCGTAGATGGACTAGGCTACAATGAGCAGTTCTTC
CASSVDGLGYNEQFF
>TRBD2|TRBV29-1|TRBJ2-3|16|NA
TGCAGCGTTGGTGGACTAGCGGGGGGCGGGGGAGATACGCAGTATTTT
CSVGGLAGGGGDTQYF
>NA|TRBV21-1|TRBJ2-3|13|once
TGTGCCAGCTCGGGACAGGGTCGGAATACGCAGTATTTT
CASSGQGRNTQYF
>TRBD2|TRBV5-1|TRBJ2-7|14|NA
TGCGCCAGCAGCCCTGGGGGGAGGGGCTACGAGCAGTACTTC
CASSPGGRGYEQYF
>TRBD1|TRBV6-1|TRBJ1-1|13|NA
TGTGCCAGCAGCCGGACAGGGAACACTGAAGCTTTCTTT
CASSRTGNTEAFF
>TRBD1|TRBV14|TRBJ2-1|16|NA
TGTGCCAGCAGCCCGCGGACAGGAAGCTCCTACAATGAGCAGTTCTTC
CASSPRTGSSYNEQFF
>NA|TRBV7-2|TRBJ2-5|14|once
TGTGCCAGCAGCTACAAGTCGGGCGACGGGACCCAGTACTTC
CASSYKSGDGTQYF
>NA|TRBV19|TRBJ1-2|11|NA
TGTGCCGCCCGGACACCCTATGGCTACACCTTC
CAARTPYGYTF
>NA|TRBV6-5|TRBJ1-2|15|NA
TGTGCCAGCAGTTACTCTGGGATGACTAACTATGGCTACACCTTC
CASSYSGMTNYGYTF
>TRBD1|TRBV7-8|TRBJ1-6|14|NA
TGTGCCAGCAGCCCTGACAGGGGAGGTTCACCCCTCCACTTT
CASSPDRGGSPLHF
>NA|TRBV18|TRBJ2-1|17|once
TGTGCCAGCTCACCACGTTCGGACCCCCGCTCCTACAATGAGCAGTTCTTC
CASSPRSDPRSYNEQFF
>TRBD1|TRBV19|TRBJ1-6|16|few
TGTGCCAGTAGTATCTTCGGACAGGGAGGTAATTCACCCCTCCACTTT
CASSIFGQGGNSPLHF
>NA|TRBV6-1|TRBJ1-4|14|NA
TGTGCCAGCACTTTCGACCAGGTTGCTGAAAAACTGTTTTTT
CASTFDQVAEKLFF
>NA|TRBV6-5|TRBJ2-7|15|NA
TGTGCCAGCAGTTACTCCGGACGGGCCGTCTACGAGCAGTACTTC
CASSYSGRAVYEQYF
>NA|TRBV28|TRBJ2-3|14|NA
TGTGCCATCCGTGGGGAAATAAGCACAGATACGCAGTATTTT
CAIRGEISTDTQYF
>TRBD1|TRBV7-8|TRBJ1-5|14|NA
TGTGCCAGCAGCCAACAGGGGATTAATCAGCCCCAGCATTTT
CASSQQGINQPQHF
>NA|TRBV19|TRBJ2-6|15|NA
TGTGCCAGTAGTATGACTAGCTCTGGGGCCAACGTCCTGACTTTC
CASSMTSSGANVLTF
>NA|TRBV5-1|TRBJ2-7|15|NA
TGCGCCAGCAGCTTGGATGGCCAAATCGGGTACGAGCAGTACTTC
CASSLDGQIGYEQYF
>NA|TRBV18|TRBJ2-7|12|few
TGTGCCAGCTCACCGCAGTCTTACGAGCAGTACTTC
CASSPQSYEQYF
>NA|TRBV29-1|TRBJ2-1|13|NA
TGCAGCGTTAGGGGAAGCTCCTACAATGAGCAGTTCTTC
CSVRGSSYNEQFF
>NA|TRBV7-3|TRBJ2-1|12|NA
TGTGCCAGCAGCTTAATGGGGGAGGAGCAGTTCTTC
CASSLMGEEQFF